These T cell receptor beta chains were read from a single sample in a study of cytomegalovirus exposure and HLA in healthy donors. Clones were sequenced by immunoSEQ multiplex PCR, and TCRdb holds only the in-frame ones, with some missing. The sample yields approximately 120,000 clones, 65% to 80% seen once. The material sequenced was PBMCs. All receptors come from a woman aged 55 to 70 in good health and CMV-seropositive. Both conserved end residues are part of each CDR3. A D gene is named only where the DNA matches it firmly. A clone size is listed for some rows: how often the clone was seen (once, few, many), or a class if it is expanded.

d_gene	abundance	v_gene	j_gene	CDR3aa	CDR3nt
.	.	TRBV9	TRBJ1-1	CASSVVSGVEAFF	TGTGCCAGCAGCGTAGTGAGCGGGGTTGAAGCTTTCTTT
.	once	TRBV7-9	TRBJ2-7	CASSSHRVPANEQYF	TGTGCCAGCAGCAGCCACAGGGTCCCAGCCAACGAGCAGTACTTC
.	.	TRBV11-2	TRBJ1-1	CASSPVGWGENTEAFF	TGTGCCAGCAGCCCCGTGGGGTGGGGGGAGAACACTGAAGCTTTCTTT
TRBD1	.	TRBV5-1	TRBJ2-5	CASSPTPTGTQETQYF	TGCGCCAGCAGCCCCACACCGACAGGGACCCAAGAGACCCAGTACTTC
.	.	TRBV6-1	TRBJ2-7	CASSEAADSYEQYF	TGTGCCAGCAGTGAAGCGGCGGACTCCTACGAGCAGTACTTC
TRBD1	.	TRBV7-9	TRBJ2-1	CASSSAGGFLLGEQFF	TGTGCCAGCTCTTCCGCAGGGGGATTTCTTCTGGGTGAGCAGTTCTTC
.	.	TRBV5-6	TRBJ1-3	CASSWGVASSGNTIYF	TGTGCCAGCAGCTGGGGGGTGGCGAGCTCTGGAAACACCATATATTTT
TRBD1	few	TRBV25-1	TRBJ1-1	CASASQGRNTEAFF	TGTGCCAGCGCCTCACAGGGGAGAAACACTGAAGCTTTCTTT
TRBD1	few	TRBV5-8	TRBJ2-2	CASSSYPGTGRELFF	TGTGCCAGCAGCTCCTACCCCGGGACAGGGAGAGAGCTGTTTTTT
TRBD1	few	TRBV30	TRBJ1-1	CAWKGATEAFF	TGTGCCTGGAAGGGGGCCACTGAAGCTTTCTTT
TRBD2	.	TRBV5-4	TRBJ2-1	CASSRRAGAYYNEQFF	TGTGCCAGCAGCCGCCGAGCGGGGGCTTACTACAATGAGCAGTTCTTC
.	.	TRBV20-1	TRBJ2-3	CSASPGDTQYF	TGCAGTGCTAGCCCAGGGGATACGCAGTATTTT
.	.	TRBV5-5	TRBJ1-3	CASSRAPQGSGNTIYF	TGTGCCAGCAGCCGGGCCCCACAGGGCTCTGGAAACACCATATATTTT
TRBD1	.	TRBV6-5	TRBJ1-2	CASSSSGGGIFYGYTF	TGTGCCAGCAGTTCTTCAGGGGGCGGAATATTTTATGGCTACACCTTC
TRBD2	.	TRBV2	TRBJ2-1	CASSKEGGPGNEQFF	TGTGCCAGCAGTAAAGAGGGAGGGCCAGGCAATGAGCAGTTCTTC
TRBD1	.	TRBV30	TRBJ1-1	CAWSANRGVSEAFF	TGTGCCTGGAGCGCTAACAGGGGTGTCTCTGAAGCTTTCTTT
.	.	TRBV6-1	TRBJ1-2	CASSELDSVGYTF	TGTGCCAGCAGTGAGTTGGACAGCGTGGGCTACACCTTC
TRBD2	.	TRBV7-2	TRBJ2-3	CASSLAGLVGTDTQYF	TGTGCCAGCAGCTTAGCGGGACTAGTTGGAACAGATACGCAGTATTTT
.	few	TRBV9	TRBJ2-1	CASSVEYANNEQFF	TGTGCCAGCAGCGTAGAGTATGCGAACAATGAGCAGTTCTTC
.	.	TRBV7-2	TRBJ2-7	CASSLEVLAYEQYF	TGTGCCAGCAGCTTAGAGGTACTAGCCTACGAGCAGTACTTC
.	.	TRBV11-3	TRBJ2-4	CASSLRGAGTHIQYF	TGTGCCAGCAGCCTCCGGGGGGCGGGAACTCACATTCAGTACTTC
.	.	TRBV18	TRBJ2-4	CASSQGGVAKNIQYF	TGTGCCAGCTCCCAAGGGGGGGTAGCCAAAAACATTCAGTACTTC
TRBD1	once	TRBV2	TRBJ1-1	CASEVRQGFEAFF	TGTGCCAGCGAAGTACGACAGGGTTTCGAAGCTTTCTTT
.	.	TRBV11-2	TRBJ1-5	CASSLGAGLSNQPQHF	TGTGCCAGCAGCTTAGGGGCAGGCCTTAGCAATCAGCCCCAGCATTTT
TRBD1	.	TRBV2	TRBJ2-3	CASRTGGGDTQYF	TGTGCCAGCAGAACAGGGGGCGGGGATACGCAGTATTTT
TRBD2	.	TRBV9	TRBJ2-2	CASTSGNTGELFF	TGTGCCAGCACTAGCGGGAACACCGGGGAGCTGTTTTTT
TRBD2	.	TRBV10-1	TRBJ2-4	CANRLNSREGHIQYF	TGCGCCAACCGTTTAAATTCGAGGGAGGGGCACATTCAGTACTTC
TRBD2	.	TRBV10-3	TRBJ2-1	CAIRAGPTSGSYNEQFF	TGTGCCATCAGAGCTGGTCCGACTAGCGGGTCCTACAATGAGCAGTTCTTC